This entry is about one T cell receptor beta chain. Its antigen specificity is not known. The record has no base qualities; no much larger clone is one base away. The CDR3 runs 15 residues from the cysteine to the phenylalanine. Only the CDR3 region is kept as DNA, spanning 45 bases read in frame from base 1. Deletion took 7 bases off V and 2 bases off J, with a span of 16 bases between the germline ends. Based on the germline V gene, the CDR1 and CDR2 sequences are SGHRS and YFSETQ. The data originate from a study of cytomegalovirus exposure and HLA in healthy donors (dated by TCRdb to between 2016 and 2019). Background on the whole study: An earlier analysis of approximately 640 of the donors reported 250 to 350 Gb of sequence data and some 120 million unique TCR beta sequences from about 180 million T cells. Approximately 300 gigabases of sequencing data and tens of millions of unique TCR sequences made up an early release that covered several hundred HLA-typed donors. The genetic ancestry cluster associated with self-reported Caucasian donors included 70% to 85% of the 300 to 400 genotyped donors. The study aimed to test whether signatures of past pathogen exposure could be identified by cataloging public T cell receptors. Using immunosequencing, the study profiled T cell repertoires from 640 or so subjects and related those repertoires to cytomegalovirus serostatus. In addition to the first cohort of around 670 subjects, a separate validation cohort of under 150 different subjects was used. The study combined high-throughput TCR immunosequencing, statistical association of individual TCRs with disease status, and machine learning to predict cytomegalovirus infection status. To study patterns of TCR occurrence, a later analysis re-analyzed previously published TCR beta repertoires from 666 donors and added high-resolution HLA genotyping. Rather than drawing on any new phenotypic data, the later analysis identified candidate immune exposures from TCR beta sequences and the way those sequences occurred across donors. An earlier analysis of 587 of the donors used high-throughput TCR beta sequencing to judge whether each TCR beta V gene segment behaved as functional or pseudogenic. Donor age, sex, ethnicity and CMV serostatus were collected together with the repertoire data. A later genetic analysis used genome-wide SNP genotypes for about 60% of the roughly 700 donors, treating that subset as a discovery cohort. All discovery cohort repertoires had been generated on a single sequencing platform. HLA typing included class I and class II loci at four-digit resolution. Typing coverage differed by locus: A, B, C, DRB1 and DQB1 were typed in about 620-640 donors, DQA1 in approximately 520, DPA1 in around 600, and DPB1 in around 440. Four or five DR-DQ haplotypes were handled as single units for association and clustering because linkage in the cohort was strong. On average, roughly 200,000 unique TCR beta nucleotide sequences were sequenced per donor among 398 genotyped donors of the cohort, with roughly a sixth of those sequences being non-productive.

The cohort consisted of 650 to 700 healthy bone marrow donors. Cohort members were all nominally healthy when sampled, although unrecorded immune exposures were likely present. The donor tested CMV seronegative, placing the donor among the roughly 350 seronegative members of the cohort. Each donor provided a peripheral blood sample, and peripheral blood mononuclear cells were used for TCR beta sequencing. Genomic DNA was extracted from the blood cell samples with the Qiagen DNeasy Blood Extraction Kit. What the study reported, not specific to this receptor: In this cohort, only TCR beta chains were sequenced, and detectable features were limited by the absence of alpha or paired-chain data. The classifier was reported to diagnose cytomegalovirus status with high specificity and sensitivity in both the original and validation cohorts. In a later analysis, several top co-occurrence clusters were reported to appear linked to parvovirus B19, influenza, CMV and Epstein-Barr virus. According to a later analysis, TCR association rates differed among HLA loci, with DRB1 alleles showing the most associated TCRs and HLA-C alleles showing the fewest. Compared with equally common non-associated chains, HLA-associated TCR beta chains in a later analysis were more clonally expanded and had lower generation probabilities. Because some donors lacked HLA typing at each locus, the association tests relied only on the typed subset. Sequencing depth was assumed to be roughly uniform across donors in the presence/absence analyses, though that assumption may not hold. In a later analysis, most CMV-associated TCR beta chains were found to appear HLA-restricted, with HLA associations seemingly driven largely by CMV exposure. CMV serostatus was the only immune exposure information available for the cohort. A further reported finding was that TCR beta sequences accurately predicted the HLA-A and HLA-B alleles for most subjects in the first cohort. Across donors, most TCR sequences were observed very rarely, whereas some public TCRs were present in many individuals. A cluster of highly shared sequence variants was judged likely to represent a technical artifact of the sequencing pipeline. Compared with the 666-donor mean, donors in an Asian-associated ancestry cluster had fewer N-insertions in productive TCRs, according to a later genetic analysis. The study listed 164 TCR beta chains as associated with cytomegalovirus. The earlier analysis of about 600 of the donors excluded some 15 rarely observed V segments, including chromosome 9 orphons, because counts were too low. An earlier analysis of approximately 540 of the donors showed that most TCR beta V segments appeared in productive rearrangements either about 90% or about 30% of the time, which broadly matched IMGT annotations. At a false discovery rate of 0.05, a later analysis linked roughly 17,000 TCR beta sequences to specific HLA alleles. In vitro tests confirmed that three of the cytomegalovirus-associated TCR beta chains recognize cytomegalovirus antigens. Strong co-occurrence of HLA alleles, especially DR and DQ, made assigning TCR associations to individual alleles difficult. Correlated functional status among segregating V segments might be attributable to linkage disequilibrium, but an unknown experimental factor could not be ruled out. Some IMGT-functional V segments, including TRBV6-2 and TRBV6-3, could not be distinguished by the 87-base-pair reads and were therefore excluded. According to the authors, the approach could potentially be generalized to other disease states and immunological phenotypes. V-gene and J-gene trimming of TCR beta chains was associated with a missense DCLRE1C variant in a later genetic analysis, and the association was replicated in an independent cohort.

The library was made by the immunoSEQ multiplex PCR assay. A mixture of 60 forward primers for TCR Vbeta segments and 13 reverse primers for TCR Jbeta segments was used in the multiplex PCR. The CDR3 region of rearranged TCR beta genes was amplified from genomic DNA by a multiplex PCR assay. The Illumina HiSeq System was used to sequence the amplified TCR beta libraries as 87-base-pair reads. As for the original processing: A later analysis counted tens of millions of unique TCR beta chains across the 600 to 850 repertoires, and roughly 11 million of these chains were shared by at least two donors. A nearest-neighbor algorithm error-corrected the raw reads and collapsed the reads into unique sequences, merging closely related sequences to remove PCR and sequencing errors. To assign V, D and J gene segments, CDR3 sequences were aligned to IMGT reference sequences. For a sequence to be retained, a match of at least six nucleotides to both a V gene segment and a J gene segment was required. A rearrangement was called productive if the CDR3 had no stop codons and remained in frame with V and J, and every other rearrangement was called non-productive. Following IMGT convention, CDR3 was defined as the stretch from the second conserved V-encoded cysteine up to the conserved J-encoded phenylalanine. Sequences without an unambiguous match to a single V gene segment were excluded from the earlier analysis of about 640 of the donors. An earlier analysis of some 610 of the donors called V segments functional above 56.7% productive rearrangements and segregating when the between-donor standard deviation exceeded 5%. A statistical classification framework was built to diagnose cytomegalovirus status from the catalog of TCR beta chain sequences. In a later analysis, TCR nucleotide sequences were compared against IMGT/GENE-DB human TR gene sequences so that V and J genes could be assigned. A later analysis assigned CDR3 sequences and most-parsimonious VDJ recombination scenarios with the TCRdist pipeline. A later analysis defined each TCR beta chain by its CDR3 amino acid sequence plus V-gene family, and excluded reads lacking a unique V-gene family. A later analysis removed over 500 highly shared, low-generation-probability nucleotide sequences to deal with suspected cross-contamination and a sequencing artifact. For each public chain, a later analysis derived a clonal expansion index from normalized ranks of inferred template counts within each repertoire. In a later analysis, generation probabilities were computed with a VDJ recombination model fitted to out-of-frame rearrangements, and the resulting probabilities were checked against IGoR. Hypergeometric tests were used in a later analysis to score TCR-TCR, TCR-HLA and TCR-CMV co-occurrence, with a repertoire-size bias correction applied to the TCR pairs. False discovery rates were estimated in a later analysis by permuting HLA or CMV assignments 20 times. In a later analysis, co-occurring TCRs were grouped using DBSCAN, and TCRdist sequence similarity was added for clustering within HLA-allele-positive subsets. Repertoires with fewer than 30,000 or more than 120,000 public chains were left out of co-occurrence clustering, as were about 5 repertoires with anomalous nucleotide sharing. TCRdb limited this immuneACCESS table to in-frame rearrangements with V and J called. A share of clones is missing; checked studies link under half to unresolved V genes, and the rest is unexplained. From that table come the V and J calls and clone size; the DNA was used to work out D and trimming. Present in this sample are over 200,000 clones, around four fifths of which were seen just once. The ten biggest clones cover about 0.6% of the sample.

The rearranged segments are TRBV5-1 and TRBJ1-5, with TRBD1 as a weak D call on 5 bases. This TCR derives from a middle-aged woman in good health and CMV-seronegative. Sequencing was performed on PBMCs. The nucleotide sequence reads as follows: TGCGCCAGCTCCAACGGGACTTCGGGCAATCAGCCCCAGCATTTT. Translated, it reads CASSNGTSGNQPQHF.